Reported below is one T cell receptor (beta chain). Its antigen is unidentified. CDR1 and CDR2 from the germline V gene are SGHVS and FNYEAQ. The ends were cut back, 4 bases at V and 6 bases at J, with 16 bases in the middle. The CDR3 is 16 residues long. TCRdb reprocessed the RT-PCR reads with MiXCR, giving one entry per CDR3 protein. The table lists 500,000 to 600,000 distinct CDR3 sequences, 13% of them singletons. These data belong to a study of response to subunit inactivated influenza vaccine. Study outcomes and limitations: It was suggested by the authors that few new T cells are recruited by each seasonal influenza vaccination.

V usage is TRBV7-6 and J usage is TRBJ1-6; D might be TRBD1 (5 bases). The sample consisted of PBMCs from blood, taken 40 to 50 days after vaccination. This sequence originates from a man aged 50 to 59 who received an inactivated influenza vaccine. The CDR3 bases are TGTGCCAGCAGCTCATCTCTTGGGGGAGGTAATTCACCCCTCCACTTT. Translating it yields CASSSSLGGGNSPLHF.